The 14 T cell receptor beta chains given below trace back to one sample, sequenced in a study of cytomegalovirus exposure and HLA in healthy donors. The primer mix had 60 Vbeta and 13 Jbeta primers. Repertoires were generated with immunoSEQ multiplex PCR, while TCRdb's copy carries only in-frame clones and drops some. The table has about 110,000 clones, 71% seen once. Sequencing input: PBMCs. The source is a female donor in good health and CMV-seronegative.

CDR3 DNA sequence: TGTGCCAGCAGCTCCCCAGGGGTGGGTTGGATGAACACTGAAGCTTTCTTT. This codes for CASSSPGVGWMNTEAFF. The rearrangement joins TRBV7-8 to TRBJ1-1; the D gene is possibly TRBD1 (6 bases). Per germline, CDR1 SGHVS and CDR2 FQNEAQ. V was trimmed by 4 bases and J by 0 bases, leaving 18 bases between them. The CDR3 contains 17 residues.

This chain joins TRBV29-1 and TRBJ2-7, with D perhaps TRBD1 (5 bases). Germline V gene sequence: CDR1 SQVTM, CDR2 ANQGSEA. The CDR3 contains 13 residues. V was cut by 0 bases and J by 5 bases, with 11 bases left in between. The CDR3 reads CSVEDRQSHEQYF. CDR3 DNA: TGCAGCGTTGAAGATAGACAGTCTCACGAGCAGTACTTC.

The CDR3 reads CASSQGHGNQPQHF. The CDR3 nucleotides read TGTGCCAGCAGCCAAGGACATGGAAATCAGCCCCAGCATTTT. The genes are TRBV7-9 and TRBJ1-5; D possibly corresponds to TRBD1 (5 bases). Germline V gene sequence: CDR1 SEHNR, CDR2 FQNEAQ (reference sequence). The V end was cut by 5 bases, the J end by 4 bases, with 12 bases between. This CDR3 spans 14 amino acids.

The rearrangement uses TRBV7-2 and TRBJ1-2; TRBD1 is a possible D gene (6 bases). The V gene lost 4 bases and the J gene lost 8 bases, with 11 bases spanning the gap. CDR1 SGHTA and CDR2 FQGNSA come from the germline V gene. The length of the CDR3 is 12 residues. The CDR3 DNA sequence: TGTGCCAGCAGCTCGTACAGGGAAGGCTACACCTTC. Its protein product is CASSSYREGYTF.

In this sample, this clone turned up a few times. The V and J genes are TRBV7-2 and TRBJ1-5; no definite D call. V was cut by 2 bases and J by 0 bases, with 8 bases left in between. Germline V lookup: CDR1 SGHTA, CDR2 FQGNSA. CDR3 length: 15 amino acids. CDR3: CASSLQGLSNQPQHF. The CDR3 bases are TGTGCCAGCAGCTTACAAGGACTTAGCAATCAGCCCCAGCATTTT.

CDR3 region: CASSDRDRGPGYGYTF. The DNA of the CDR3 is TGTGCCAGCAGCGACCGGGACAGGGGGCCAGGCTATGGCTACACCTTC. V is TRBV11-3 and J is TRBJ1-2, with 12 bases aligning to TRBD1. CDR3 length equals 16 residues. Trimming removed 5 bases from V and 4 bases from J; junction bases left unmatched: 8. Germline lookup yields CDR1 SGHNT and CDR2 YENEEA.

The chain carries TRBV7-9 and TRBJ2-7; D might be TRBD1 (6 bases). CDR3 length equals 14 residues. Trimming shortened V by 4 bases and J by 3 bases, and 13 bases separated the two germline ends. Germline V gives CDR1 SEHNR, CDR2 FQNEAQ (reference sequence). CDR3 region: CASSSGTQGYEQYF. For the CDR3, the DNA is TGTGCCAGCAGCTCTGGAACACAGGGCTACGAGCAGTACTTC.

The gene calls are TRBV7-2 and TRBJ2-3; TRBD2 matches 12 bases. V trimming: 5 bases; J trimming: 6 bases; junction bases outside the gene matches: 9. Germline values: CDR1 SGHTA, CDR2 FQGNSA. The CDR3 has 16 amino acids. The CDR3 nucleotides are TGTGCCAGCAGCCCACTGCTAGCGGGAGGGTCGGATACGCAGTATTTT. Translated: CASSPLLAGGSDTQYF.

J is TRBJ2-7 and V is TRBV29-1; 9 nucleotides align to TRBD1. Per germline, CDR1 SQVTM and CDR2 ANQGSEA. The CDR3 consists of 15 residues. The trim removed 5 bases at V and 6 bases at J, leaving 14 bases unmatched. The CDR3 region has the DNA TGCAGCGTTAGGGGGAGGGGACAGGGAGTCGGCGAGCAGTACTTC. This encodes CSVRGRGQGVGEQYF.

The chain uses TRBV7-2 and TRBJ2-2; D uncertain. Germline V gene lookup returns CDR1 SGHTA and CDR2 FQGNSA. V lost 3 bases and J 4 bases, leaving 3 bases between the germline ends. This CDR3 comprises 12 residues. CDR3 protein: CASSFSTGELFF. The CDR3 region has the DNA TGTGCCAGCAGCTTCTCCACCGGGGAGCTGTTTTTT.

CDR3 in DNA: TGTGCCAGTAGTCCTGTAGCGGGAGTCGGAAATGAGCAGTTCTTC. This translates into CASSPVAGVGNEQFF. The chain recombines TRBV19 with TRBJ2-1, with 9 bases fitting TRBD2. Germline V lookup: CDR1 LNHDA, CDR2 SQIVND (reference sequence). The CDR3 spans 15 residues. The V and J ends lost 5 bases and 7 bases, in that order; junction bases with no gene match: 9.

This rearrangement joins TRBV4-3 to TRBJ1-1; 8 positions agree with TRBD1. CDR3 length equals 16 residues. Losses at the gene ends were 4 bases for V and 1 base for J; bases not matched to a gene: 8. The germline V gene has CDR1 LGHNA and CDR2 YSLEER. This CDR3 reads CASSRGTGPENTEAFF. The CDR3 DNA reads as TGCGCCAGCAGCCGGGGGACAGGTCCAGAGAACACTGAAGCTTTCTTT.

The V gene is TRBV10-2, the J gene TRBJ2-2, with 8 bases lining up with TRBD1. V gave up 6 bases and J gave up 7 bases; unmatched junction bases: 13. Germline CDR1 and CDR2: WSHSY and SAAADI. This CDR3 region has 16 residues. The CDR3 nucleotides read TGCGCCAGCAGCCGGACAGGGATAGAGGGTGGCGGGGAGCTGTTTTTT. It translates to CASSRTGIEGGGELFF.

CDR3 in DNA: TGTGCCAGTAGTATGCTAGCGGGGTACAATGAGCAGTTCTTC. Translating it yields CASSMLAGYNEQFF. This chain links TRBV19 with TRBJ2-1; 9 bases fit TRBD2. The CDR3 is 14 residues long. Looked up from germline, CDR1 is LNHDA and CDR2 is SQIVND (reference sequence). Trimming cost V 3 bases and J 4 bases; bases outside gene matches: 1.